This entry lists 21 T cell receptor beta chains sequenced from one sample in a study of CD8 T cells in ankylosing spondylitis. TCRdb called the 5' RACE reads again in MiXCR, with one record for every CDR3 protein. The table records 250,000 to 350,000 distinct CDR3 sequences, over 15% of them present only once. Sequencing was carried out using blood, either unsorted or a sorted T cell fraction (not recorded which). These receptors all stem from a male donor with ankylosing spondylitis or in good health (not recorded which).

This clonotype turned up a few times. The chain is built from TRBV5-1 and TRBJ2-1; D is tentatively TRBD1 or TRBD2 (5 bases each). V dropped 0 bases and J dropped 9 bases, with 16 bases sitting between them. The CDR3 has 15 residues. Germline V gene sequence: CDR1 SGHRS, CDR2 YFSETQ. CDR3 coding DNA: TGCGCCAGCAGCTTGGCACTCACGAGTGGGGGTGAGCAGTTCTTC. Residues: CASSLALTSGGEQFF. Variable domain in full (rest from reference TRBV5-1 and TRBJ2-1): KAGVTQTPRYLIKTRGQQVTLSCSPISGHRSVSWYQQTPGQGLQFLFEYFSETQRNKGNFPGRFSGRQFSNSRSEMNVSTLELGDSALYLCASSLALTSGGEQFFGPGTRLTVL.

V gene TRBV18 combines with J gene TRBJ2-2; maybe TRBD2 (5 bases). Germline V gives CDR1 KGHSH, CDR2 LQKENI. The CDR3 runs 15 residues. V was clipped by 5 bases and J by 4 bases, with 14 bases between them. The CDR3 coding sequence is TGTGCCAGCTCAGCCCAACTAGGGAGCACCGGGGAGCTGTTTTTT. Residues: CASSAQLGSTGELFF.

As concerns this clonotype: A junction boundary mismatches the germline segment, possibly from a read error. The gene calls are TRBV4-1 and TRBJ2-3, with D possibly TRBD1 on 5 matching bases. The CDR3 covers 16 residues. CDR1 and CDR2 from the germline V gene are MGHRA and YSYEKL. The CDR3 DNA reads TGCGCCGGCAGCCAAGATGGCCAGGGCGGCACAGATACGCAGTATTTT. This codes for CAGSQDGQGGTDTQYF.

This clonotype was detected a few times. The chain uses TRBV5-6 and TRBJ2-2; the D gene is possibly TRBD2 (6 bases). This CDR3 is 15 amino acids long. Trimming took off 6 bases at V and 1 base at J, with 13 bases between the two ends. Germline V gene sequence: CDR1 SGHDT, CDR2 YYEEEE. The CDR3 DNA sequence: TGTGCCAGCACCCCGATCGGGGGGAACACCGGGGAGCTGTTTTTT. It encodes CASTPIGGNTGELFF.

This clonotype occurred a few times. The chain has TRBV20-1 and TRBJ2-4; maybe TRBD2 (5 bases). Per the germline V gene, CDR1 is DFQATT and CDR2 is SNEGSKA (reference sequence). V was shortened by 4 bases and J by 6 bases, with 16 bases between the two germline ends. This CDR3 contains 14 residues. CDR3 coding DNA: TGCAGTGCTATGGTGGGTGGGAGTGGAAACATTCAGTACTTC. Its protein product is CSAMVGGSGNIQYF.

In this sample, this clonotype turned up a few times. The rearrangement uses TRBV28 and TRBJ2-3; D ambiguous. Germline values: CDR1 MDHEN, CDR2 SYDVKM. The germline V and J ends were trimmed by 3 bases and 0 bases, with 7 bases remaining between them. This CDR3 has 14 residues. The CDR3 coding sequence is TGTGCCAGCAGTTTGTACAGTAGCACAGATACGCAGTATTTT. Residues: CASSLYSSTDTQYF.

Comments on this clonotype: Given a much more abundant clone one base away, this may be a read error. The chain links TRBV12-3 or TRBV12-4 to TRBJ1-2, with TRBD1 matching over 12 bases. Trimming took 7 bases from V and 1 from J; bases not matched to a gene: 7. This CDR3 comprises 16 residues. DNA of the CDR3: TGTGCCAGCACCCCAGGGACAGGGGGCATTAACTATGGCTACACCTTC. Amino acids: CASTPGTGGINYGYTF.

The chain carries TRBV20-1 and TRBJ2-5, with D hard to call. Trimming took 1 base from V and 4 from J, leaving 4 bases between them. The CDR3 length is 11 residues. Looked up from germline, CDR1 is DFQATT and CDR2 is SNEGSKA (reference sequence). CDR3 sequence reads: CSARAAETQYF. DNA for the CDR3: TGCAGTGCTAGAGCGGCAGAGACCCAGTACTTC.

J is TRBJ1-1 and V is TRBV27; no clear D gene. Germline-derived CDR1 and CDR2 are MNHEY and SMNVEV (reference sequence). The V end lost 5 bases, the J end lost 0 bases, and 19 bases lay between the germline ends. This CDR3 contains 17 residues. The CDR3 DNA reads TGTGCCAGCAGTCCATACTACGAGTTTTTCATGAACACTGAAGCTTTCTTT. This gives the protein CASSPYYEFFMNTEAFF.

Ten or more counts support this clonotype. J is TRBJ2-5 and V is TRBV10-3; TRBD2 matches 12 bases. V shed 0 bases and J 1 base; nucleotides not matched to a gene: 0. CDR1 is ENHRY, CDR2 SYGVKD, per germline. The CDR3 consists of 16 residues. DNA for the CDR3: TGTGCCATCAGTGAGTCGGGACTAGCGGGCCAAGAGACCCAGTACTTC. Translated: CAISESGLAGQETQYF.

This clonotype was seen a few times. The chain couples TRBV20-1 to TRBJ2-3; 11 bases map to TRBD2. Germline CDR1 and CDR2: DFQATT and SNEGSKA (reference sequence). Unmatched junction bases numbered 9, after V lost 5 bases and J lost 2 bases. CDR3 length: 16 amino acids. DNA for the CDR3: TGCAGTGCTTTGACCATAGCGGGAGGGCCCACAGATACGCAGTATTTT. This sequence encodes CSALTIAGGPTDTQYF.

This clonotype was detected ten times or more. V is TRBV5-1 and J is TRBJ2-1; D unclear. The CDR3 loop spans 12 amino acids. The V gene's germline CDR1 is SGHRS and CDR2 YFSETQ. V dropped 4 bases and J dropped 4 bases, with 6 bases sitting between them. The CDR3 is CASSPDYNEQFF. CDR3 DNA: TGCGCCAGCAGCCCGGATTACAATGAGCAGTTCTTC.

This clonotype was found many times. This sequence joins TRBV5-1 and TRBJ1-1; no definite D call. The V gene's germline CDR1 is SGHRS and CDR2 YFSETQ. This CDR3 spans 13 amino acids. V shed 4 bases and J shed 1 base, with 8 bases lying between them. CDR3 sequence reads: CASSTKRNTEAFF. The CDR3, as DNA: TGCGCCAGCAGCACCAAAAGGAACACTGAAGCTTTCTTT.

This clonotype was seen repeatedly, ten times or more. The chain carries TRBV7-6 and TRBJ2-2; D gene uncertain. The V end lost 5 bases, the J end lost 6 bases, and 4 bases lay between the germline ends. The CDR3 length is 11 residues. Germline CDR1 and CDR2: SGHVS and FNYEAQ. The CDR3 region has the DNA TGTGCCAGCAGCCGATCCGGGGAGCTGTTTTTT. Its protein product is CASSRSGELFF. Full variable domain (remainder filled in from reference TRBV7-6 and TRBJ2-2): GAGVSQSPRYKVTKRGQDVALRCDPISGHVSLYWYRQALGQGPEFLTYFNYEAQQDKSGLPNDRFSAERPEGSISTLTIQRTEQRDSAMYRCASSRSGELFFGEGSRLTVL.

This clonotype was picked up one time. The rearrangement uses TRBV20-1 and TRBJ2-1; D is possibly TRBD1 (6 bases). The germline CDR1 and CDR2 sequences are DFQATT and SNEGSKA (reference sequence). CDR3 length equals 15 residues. Trimming left V 0 bases short and J 7 bases short, with 16 bases between. Here the CDR3 reads CSARDPTGRGNEQFF. The CDR3 coding sequence is TGCAGTGCTAGAGATCCGACAGGTCGCGGTAATGAGCAGTTCTTC.

This chain uses TRBV20-1 with TRBJ2-7, with D possibly TRBD2 on 6 matching bases. V gave up 1 base and J gave up 2 bases, with 9 bases separating them. Germline values: CDR1 DFQATT, CDR2 SNEGSKA (reference sequence). The CDR3 runs 13 residues. Here the CDR3 reads CSARAPGAYEQYV. The CDR3 nucleotides are TGCAGTGCTAGAGCTCCGGGGGCCTACGAGCAGTACGTC.

The CDR3 reads CASSEQTGARFSDTQYF. The CDR3 region has the DNA TGCGCCAGCAGCGAACAAACAGGGGCGCGGTTCTCTGATACGCAGTATTTT. The chain is built from TRBV5-1 and TRBJ2-3; 7 nucleotides agree with TRBD1. The CDR3 is made up of 17 amino acids. Trimming removed 4 bases from V and 6 bases from J; junction bases left unmatched: 17. Germline-derived CDR1 and CDR2 are SGHRS and YFSETQ.

This clonotype showed up just a few times. J is TRBJ1-1 and V is TRBV20-1, with D hard to call. CDR1 DFQATT and CDR2 SNEGSKA come from the germline V gene (reference sequence). CDR3 length: 13 residues. The germline V and J ends were trimmed by 6 bases and 3 bases, with 14 bases remaining between them. CDR3 bases: TGCAGTGCCCCCCCGGCCGCGGACACTGAAGCTTTCTTT. Amino acid sequence: CSAPPAADTEAFF.

The gene calls are TRBV4-2 and TRBJ1-2; 8 bases align to TRBD1. There are 16 residues in the CDR3. Germline V gene lookup returns CDR1 LGHNA and CDR2 YNFKEQ. V lost 3 bases and J lost 6; bases outside the gene matches: 12. The CDR3 DNA sequence: TGTGCCAGCAGCCAGGAACAGGGGGGATATTCGGATGGCTACACCTTC. Translated, it gives CASSQEQGGYSDGYTF.

The chain couples TRBV3-1 to TRBJ2-7, with D possibly called TRBD1 or TRBD2 (5 bases each). V was shortened by 4 bases and J by 2 bases, with 12 bases between the two germline ends. CDR3 size: 14 residues. The germline V gene has CDR1 LGHDT and CDR2 YNNKEL (reference sequence). The chain's CDR3 is CASSRRDGPYEQYV. As DNA, the CDR3 is TGTGCCAGCAGCCGCCGGGACGGACCCTACGAGCAGTACGTC.

The chain is built from TRBV20-1 and TRBJ2-1; D not certain. Looked up from germline, CDR1 is DFQATT and CDR2 is SNEGSKA (reference sequence). The CDR3 covers 12 residues. The ends were cut back, 3 bases at V and 5 bases at J, with 8 bases in the middle. CDR3 sequence: CSARWADNEQFF. CDR3 DNA: TGCAGTGCTAGGTGGGCGGACAATGAGCAGTTCTTC.